One sample yielded the 23 T cell receptor beta chains listed below, sequenced in a study of blood T cells in healthy people across ages (dated by TCRdb to the mid-2010s). The library was produced with 5' RACE. The second PCR ran for roughly 7 to 12 cycles and used a J-beta primer mix along with a sample-barcoded 5' primer. TCRdb reprocessed the public reads (quality trimming at Q25 with fastp, clone calling with MiXCR) and kept in-frame beta chains. Under each unique CDR3 protein, matching rows form one entry showing the most common genes and DNA. Present in this sample are 1.5 million to 2 million distinct CDR3 sequences, roughly 43% of which were seen just once. Clones ranked in the top ten supply 20% to 25% of the sample. Input material: blood. These receptors were collected from a human donor in good health.

V and J are TRBV7-2 and TRBJ2-1; 7 nucleotides align to TRBD2. The V and J ends lost 7 bases and 2 bases, in that order; junction bases with no gene match: 8. This CDR3 contains 15 residues. Germline CDR1 is SGHTA and CDR2 is FQGNSA. CDR3 bases: TGTGCCAGCAAGCTTCTAAGCGGGGCCTACAATGAGCAGTTCTTC. It codes for CASKLLSGAYNEQFF.

This clonotype has more than one count but fewer than ten. The CDR3 loop is CASSWGDQWGFYEQYF. The CDR3 DNA is TGTGCCAGCAGTTGGGGGGATCAGTGGGGGTTCTACGAGCAGTACTTC. The rearrangement uses TRBV28 and TRBJ2-7; D is perhaps TRBD2 (6 bases). This CDR3 region has 16 residues. The V and J ends lost 4 bases and 3 bases respectively, with 19 bases between them. Germline CDR1 reads MDHEN; CDR2 reads SYDVKM. Based on the CDR3 plus reference TRBV28 and TRBJ2-7, the full variable domain is DVKVTQSSRYLVKRTGEKVFLECVQDMDHENMFWYRQDPGLGLRLIYFSYDVKMKEKGDIPEGYSVSREKKERFSLILESASTNQTSMYLCASSWGDQWGFYEQYFGPGTRLTVT.

This clonotype was recorded a few times. This rearrangement joins TRBV4-2 to TRBJ2-5, with TRBD1 as a possible D gene (6 bases). Germline V lookup: CDR1 LGHNA, CDR2 YNFKEQ. This CDR3 is built from 17 residues. V lost 0 bases and J lost 1, with 15 bases in between. The CDR3 bases are TGTGCCAGCAGCCAAGAACAAGAGGGGGATTTCCAAGAGACCCAGTACTTC. This encodes CASSQEQEGDFQETQYF.

This clonotype was picked up a small number of times. The rearrangement links TRBV15 to TRBJ2-1; no firm D call. The CDR3 spans 14 residues. CDR1 and CDR2 from the germline V gene are LNHNV and YYDKDF (reference sequence). Trimming took 0 bases from V and 7 from J, leaving 10 bases between them. This CDR3 reads CATSRDPGVNEQFF. CDR3 sequence (DNA): TGTGCCACCAGCAGAGATCCAGGCGTGAATGAGCAGTTCTTC. Based on the CDR3 plus reference TRBV15 and TRBJ2-1, the full variable domain is DAMVIQNPRYQVTQFGKPVTLSCSQTLNHNVMYWYQQKSSQAPKLLFHYYDKDFNNEADTPDNFQSRRPNTSFCFLDIRSPGLGDTAMYLCATSRDPGVNEQFFGPGTRLTVL.

The chain uses TRBV6-5 and TRBJ1-5; D remains unclear. Trimming removed 4 bases at V and 5 bases at J, with 9 bases between. Germline V gene data show CDR1 as MNHEY and CDR2 as SVGAGI. This CDR3 spans 13 amino acids. This CDR3 reads CASSSWGDQPQHF. The CDR3 nucleotides read TGTGCCAGCAGTTCTTGGGGTGATCAGCCCCAGCATTTT.

The genes are TRBV20-1 and TRBJ2-3; no definite D call. Trimming left V 0 bases short and J 2 bases short, with 15 bases between. Per germline, CDR1 DFQATT and CDR2 SNEGSKA (reference sequence). This CDR3 contains 16 residues. CDR3 nucleotides: TGCAGTGCTAGAGATCGAGACGGGTTATCCACAGATACGCAGTATTTT. Its protein is CSARDRDGLSTDTQYF.

This clonotype was observed a handful of times. This chain uses TRBV7-3 with TRBJ2-6; D is unresolved. The V gene's germline CDR1 is SGHTA and CDR2 FQGTGA. The CDR3 spans 19 residues. The V and J ends lost 3 bases and 0 bases respectively, with 18 bases between them. CDR3 sequence reads: CASSFPTSPESSGANVLTF. As DNA, the CDR3 is TGTGCCAGCAGCTTCCCCACATCACCGGAGAGCTCTGGGGCCAACGTCCTGACTTTC.

The chain joins TRBV7-9 to TRBJ1-2, with 7 bases that match TRBD1. The V segment lost 5 bases and the J segment 7 bases; nucleotides outside the gene matches: 4. The CDR3 has 12 amino acids. The V gene's germline CDR1 is SEHNR and CDR2 FQNEAQ (reference sequence). The CDR3 sequence is CASSETGFGYTF. CDR3 coding DNA: TGTGCCAGCAGCGAGACAGGGTTTGGCTACACCTTC.

Written as DNA, the CDR3 is TGCAGCGAGGGGAGGGGGTGTAATCAGCCCCAGCATTTT. Its protein is CSEGRGCNQPQHF. The V gene is TRBV29-1, the J gene TRBJ1-5, with D perhaps TRBD1 (6 bases). The CDR3 length is 13 residues. V was shortened by 7 bases and J by 4 bases, with 14 bases between the two germline ends. The germline gives CDR1 SQVTM, CDR2 ANQGSEA.

The genes are TRBV20-1 and TRBJ2-3; 11 bases are a match to TRBD1. CDR1 is DFQATT and CDR2 is SNEGSKA in the germline V gene (reference sequence). There are 15 residues in the CDR3. Germline trimming cut 0 bases from V and 4 bases from J; bases unmatched to any gene: 3. Here the CDR3 DNA reads TGCAGTGCTAGAGATCCGGGACAGGGGGCAGATACGCAGTATTTT. Its protein product is CSARDPGQGADTQYF.

V and J are TRBV24-1 and TRBJ2-6, with TRBD1 identical over 9 bases. The junction had 8 bases not matched to a gene; V was cut back by 3 bases and J by 0 bases. The germline gives CDR1 KGHDR, CDR2 SFDVKD. This CDR3 comprises 19 residues. The CDR3 bases are TGTGCCACCAGTGATAGAAGGGACAGGGAGAGCTCTGGGGCCAACGTCCTGACTTTC. This encodes CATSDRRDRESSGANVLTF.

This clonotype came up a few times. The CDR3 loop is CASTSGLAGYEQYF. CDR3 nucleotides: TGTGCCAGCACTTCCGGGCTAGCGGGCTACGAGCAGTACTTC. The chain carries TRBV6-2 or TRBV6-3 and TRBJ2-4; TRBD2 agrees at 8 bases. The J call may be wrong; the DNA end is better matched by TRBJ2-7. This CDR3 has 14 amino acids. The V gene's germline CDR1 is MNHEY and CDR2 SVGEGT.

V usage is TRBV5-1 and J usage is TRBJ2-5; TRBD1 agrees at 10 bases. The J call is doubtful: the DNA matches TRBJ2-7 better. CDR1 and CDR2 from the germline V gene are SGHRS and YFSETQ. The CDR3 covers 15 residues. The DNA for the CDR3 is TGCGCCAGCAGCATTGGGGGACAGGGGTCCCGCGAGCAGTACTTC. Translating gives CASSIGGQGSREQYF.

As regards this clonotype: A junction end diverges from the germline sequence, so it may reflect a read error. The rearrangement links TRBV7-7 to TRBJ2-3, with D perhaps matching TRBD1 or TRBD2 (5 bases each). The length of the CDR3 is 15 residues. The germline V gene encodes CDR1 SSHAT and CDR2 FNYEAQ (reference sequence). The CDR3 bases are TGTGCTAGCAGCTTAGGTCACGGGGCGGCCTATACGCAGTATTTT. Protein: CASSLGHGAAYTQYF.

This clonotype was seen repeatedly, ten times or more. Germline and junction disagree at one end, which may indicate a read error. The chain employs TRBV5-1 and TRBJ2-6, with D unresolved. Germline V gene lookup returns CDR1 SGHRS and CDR2 YFSETQ. CDR3 size: 14 residues. This CDR3 reads CASSSDSGANVLTF. The CDR3 DNA reads as TGTGCCAGCAGCTCGGACTCTGGGGCCAACGTCCTGACTTTC.

In this sample, this clonotype turned up a few times. The chain combines TRBV7-9 with TRBJ2-7; 10 positions match TRBD2. The ends lost 5 bases at V and 2 bases at J; junction bases unmatched: 3. The CDR3 consists of 14 residues. Germline assignment: CDR1 SEHNR and CDR2 FQNEAQ (reference sequence). CDR3: CASSPSGRTYEQYF. The CDR3 bases are TGTGCCAGCAGCCCTAGCGGGAGAACCTACGAGCAGTACTTC.

The chain carries TRBV2 and TRBJ2-1; D remains ambiguous. Trimming stripped 1 base from V and 8 bases from J, with 9 bases between. The length of the CDR3 is 13 residues. Germline loops: CDR1 SNHLY, CDR2 FYNNEI. The CDR3 loop reads CASSEVQYDEQFF. The CDR3 DNA sequence: TGTGCCAGCAGTGAAGTGCAATACGATGAGCAGTTCTTC.

This clonotype showed up just a few times. The chain has TRBV20-1 and TRBJ2-7; no clear D gene. Near its end, the DNA agrees better with TRBJ2-5, so the J call may be wrong. Per germline, CDR1 DFQATT and CDR2 SNEGSKA (reference sequence). This CDR3 region has 11 residues. CDR3 in amino acids: CSARFGETQYF. The CDR3 DNA reads TGCAGTGCTAGATTCGGTGAGACCCAGTACTTC.

The rearrangement uses TRBV4-1 and TRBJ2-7, with 7 bases matching TRBD1. Looked up from germline, CDR1 is MGHRA and CDR2 is YSYEKL. The CDR3 contains 16 residues. J lost 7 bases, V lost 1 base, and 13 bases had no gene match. As DNA, the CDR3 is TGCGCCAGCAGCCAAGCAAAAACAGGGGACCGTTGGGAGCAGTACTTC. It is translated as CASSQAKTGDRWEQYF.

This clonotype was seen a few times. The rearrangement joins TRBV20-1 to TRBJ2-1; TRBD2 agrees at 9 bases. The CDR3 loop spans 14 amino acids. Germline V lookup: CDR1 DFQATT, CDR2 SNEGSKA (reference sequence). V trimming: 0 bases; J trimming: 10 bases; junction bases outside the gene matches: 7. CDR3 sequence reads: CSARDRRGGSEQFF. In nucleotides, the CDR3 is TGCAGTGCTAGAGATAGGCGGGGGGGCTCCGAGCAGTTCTTC.

This rearrangement joins TRBV5-1 to TRBJ2-7, with TRBD2 matching 9 bases. The CDR3 has 16 residues. Per the germline V gene, CDR1 is SGHRS and CDR2 is YFSETQ. After removal of 0 bases from V and 4 bases from J, the junction contained 8 bases not matched to a gene. Written as DNA, the CDR3 is TGCGCCAGCAGCTTGGGGGTCCAGCTAGCGGGGTACGAGCAGTACTTC. Encoded protein: CASSLGVQLAGYEQYF.

The V call is TRBV20-1, the J call TRBJ2-5; unclear D gene. The J call is uncertain, as TRBJ2-7 better fits the DNA end. Germline values: CDR1 DFQATT, CDR2 SNEGSKA (reference sequence). This CDR3 is 12 amino acids long. CDR3 in amino acids: CSASPGSNEQYF. DNA for the CDR3: TGCAGTGCTAGCCCGGGCAGTAACGAGCAGTACTTC.

The chain employs TRBV5-1 and TRBJ2-1; D unclear. The CDR3 contains 17 residues. Germline V gene lookup returns CDR1 SGHRS and CDR2 YFSETQ. V was trimmed by 0 bases and J by 4 bases, leaving 17 bases between them. For the CDR3, the DNA is TGCGCCAGCAGCTTGGCTCTCTCTAGACCCCCTTACAATGAGCAGTTCTTC. Translating gives CASSLALSRPPYNEQFF.